A single sample is the source of the 8 T cell receptor beta chains below, sequenced in a study of human T cells and chemical hapten exposure. TCRdb fed the RACE reads into MiXCR, producing one record per CDR3 protein. The table includes 150,000 to 200,000 distinct CDR3 sequences, roughly 15% detected once. Sample time point: patch test 1, 2 weeks after DPC sensitization. Treatment noted: therapeutic diphenylcyclopropenone sensitization with weekly scalp DPC. The sample in question was whole blood, obtained in connection with sensitization to the hapten diphenylcyclopropenone (DPC). The receptors stem from a woman between 25 and 40 years old with alopecia areata. Some clones in this sample may be carry-over from other donors' samples.

The V call is TRBV18, the J call TRBJ2-4; possibly TRBD1 for D (6 bases). The V end was cut by 1 base, the J end by 0 bases, with 10 bases between. This CDR3 is built from 16 residues. CDR1 KGHSH and CDR2 LQKENI come from the germline V gene. The CDR3 sequence is CASSPLTGLAKNIQYF. The DNA of the CDR3 is TGTGCCAGCTCACCACTTACAGGGTTAGCCAAAAACATTCAGTACTTC.

Here the CDR3 reads CASSEALNEQFF. In nucleotides, the CDR3 is TGTGCCAGCAGTGAAGCATTGAATGAGCAGTTCTTC. J is TRBJ2-1 and V is TRBV6-1, with D unclear. The CDR3 length is 12 residues. V was cut by 0 bases and J by 7 bases, with 4 bases left in between. Germline V gene sequence: CDR1 MNHNS, CDR2 SASEGT.

This clonotype was counted a few times. The chain has TRBV7-2 and TRBJ1-5, with D possibly matching TRBD1 (5 bases). CDR1 and CDR2 (germline): SGHTA, FQGNSA. Trimming removed 1 base from V and 6 bases from J, with 13 bases in between. This CDR3 comprises 15 residues. This CDR3 is CASSLVPRAGQPQHF. CDR3 nucleotides: TGTGCCAGCAGCTTAGTACCCAGGGCGGGTCAGCCCCAGCATTTT.

This clonotype was counted only a few times. The J gene is TRBJ1-1, the V gene TRBV2; D may be TRBD1 (6 bases). The CDR3 has 13 residues. V lost 8 bases and J 5 bases, leaving 15 bases between the germline ends. Looked up from germline, CDR1 is SNHLY and CDR2 is FYNNEI. The CDR3 protein is CASRLGGGTEAFF. The CDR3 DNA is TGTGCCAGCCGACTTGGAGGGGGGACTGAAGCTTTCTTT.

This clonotype came up a few times. The CDR3, as DNA: TGTGCCAGCAGCCCTGGAGGGGGGTACACTGAAGCTTTCTTT. Protein sequence: CASSPGGGYTEAFF. The V and J genes are TRBV7-6 and TRBJ1-1, with D maybe TRBD1 (6 bases). The CDR3 is made up of 14 amino acids. Per germline, CDR1 SGHVS and CDR2 FNYEAQ. Trimming removed 5 bases at V and 3 bases at J, with 13 bases between.

As to this clonotype: This may be a read error: a much more frequent sequence differs by one nucleotide. The chain recombines TRBV18 with TRBJ1-4; perhaps TRBD1 as D (6 bases). This CDR3 comprises 15 residues. The germline gives CDR1 KGHSH, CDR2 LQKENI. The CDR3 nucleotides are TGTGCCAGCTCACCAGGACAGTCAACTAATGTAAAACTGTTTTTT. This translates into CASSPGQSTNVKLFF. The full variable domain, completed using reference TRBV18 and TRBJ1-4, is NAGVMQNPRHLVRRRGQEARLRCSPMKGHSHVYWYRQLPEEGLKFMVYLQKENIIDESGMPKERFSAEFPKEGPSILRIQQVVRGDSAAYFCASSPGQSTNVKLFFGSGTQLSVL.

The rearrangement uses TRBV2 and TRBJ1-1; D possibly corresponds to TRBD1 (5 bases). CDR1 and CDR2 from the germline V gene are SNHLY and FYNNEI. Trimming removed 7 bases from V and 10 bases from J, with 13 bases in between. This CDR3 region has 11 residues. The DNA for the CDR3 is TGTGCCAGCACCCTAGGGGAGGGAGCTTTCTTT. It is translated as CASTLGEGAFF.

The chain uses TRBV20-1 and TRBJ2-7; possible D gene TRBD2, 5 bases. With 5 bases removed from V and 5 bases from J, the gap between germline ends came to 16 bases. CDR1 and CDR2 from the germline V gene are DFQATT and SNEGSKA (reference sequence). This CDR3 contains 13 residues. The CDR3: CSAPEGANNEQYF. DNA for the CDR3: TGCAGTGCTCCAGAGGGAGCCAACAACGAGCAGTACTTC.